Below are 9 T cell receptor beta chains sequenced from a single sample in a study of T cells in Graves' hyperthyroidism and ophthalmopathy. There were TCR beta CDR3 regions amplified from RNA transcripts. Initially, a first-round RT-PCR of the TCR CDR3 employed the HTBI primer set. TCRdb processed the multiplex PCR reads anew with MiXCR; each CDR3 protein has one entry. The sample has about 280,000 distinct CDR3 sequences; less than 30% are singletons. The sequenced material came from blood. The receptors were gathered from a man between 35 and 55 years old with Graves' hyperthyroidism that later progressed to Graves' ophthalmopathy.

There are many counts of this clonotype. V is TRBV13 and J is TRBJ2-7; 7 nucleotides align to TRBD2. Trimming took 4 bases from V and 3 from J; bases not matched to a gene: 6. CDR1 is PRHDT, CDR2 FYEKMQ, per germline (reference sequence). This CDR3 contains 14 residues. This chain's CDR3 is CASSSSGAGYEQYF. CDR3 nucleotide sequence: TGTGCCAGCAGCTCAAGCGGGGCCGGCTACGAGCAGTACTTC.

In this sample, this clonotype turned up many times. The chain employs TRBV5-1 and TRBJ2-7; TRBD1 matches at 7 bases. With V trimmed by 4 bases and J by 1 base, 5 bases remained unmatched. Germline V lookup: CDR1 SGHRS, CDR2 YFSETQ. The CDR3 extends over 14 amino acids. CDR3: CASSSPGQSYEQYF. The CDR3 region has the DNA TGCGCCAGCAGCAGTCCGGGACAGTCCTACGAGCAGTACTTC.

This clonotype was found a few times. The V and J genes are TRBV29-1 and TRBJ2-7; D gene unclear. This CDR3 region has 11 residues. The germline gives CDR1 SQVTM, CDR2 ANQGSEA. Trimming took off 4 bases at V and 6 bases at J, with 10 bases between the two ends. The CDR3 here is CSVVSVGEQYF. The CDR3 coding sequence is TGCAGCGTTGTTTCCGTGGGCGAGCAGTACTTC.

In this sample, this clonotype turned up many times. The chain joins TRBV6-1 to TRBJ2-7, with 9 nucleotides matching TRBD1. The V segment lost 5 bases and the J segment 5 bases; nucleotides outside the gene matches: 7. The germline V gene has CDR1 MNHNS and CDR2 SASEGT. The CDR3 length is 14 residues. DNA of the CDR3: TGTGCCAGCAGTCAAAGGGACAGGGTGGACGAGCAGTACTTC. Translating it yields CASSQRDRVDEQYF.

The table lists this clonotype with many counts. The CDR3: CASSPTDGYTEAFF. For the CDR3, the DNA is TGTGCCAGCAGCCCCACGGACGGATACACTGAAGCTTTCTTT. The gene calls are TRBV12-3 or TRBV12-4 and TRBJ1-1; D gene unclear. V lost 6 bases to trimming and J lost 3 bases, with 14 bases between them. The CDR3 is made up of 14 amino acids.

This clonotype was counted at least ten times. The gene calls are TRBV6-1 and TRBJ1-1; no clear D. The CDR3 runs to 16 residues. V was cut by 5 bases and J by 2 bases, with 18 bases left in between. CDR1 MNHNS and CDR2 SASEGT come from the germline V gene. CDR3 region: CASSRYTEIANTEAFF. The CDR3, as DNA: TGTGCCAGCAGTCGCTATACCGAAATCGCTAACACTGAAGCTTTCTTT.

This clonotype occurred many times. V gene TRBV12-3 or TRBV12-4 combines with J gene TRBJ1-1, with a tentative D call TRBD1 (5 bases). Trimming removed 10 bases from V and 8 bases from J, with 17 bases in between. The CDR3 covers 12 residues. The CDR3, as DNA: TGTGCCACCACCTTTTGGGGGTTAGAAGCTTTCTTT. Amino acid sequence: CATTFWGLEAFF.

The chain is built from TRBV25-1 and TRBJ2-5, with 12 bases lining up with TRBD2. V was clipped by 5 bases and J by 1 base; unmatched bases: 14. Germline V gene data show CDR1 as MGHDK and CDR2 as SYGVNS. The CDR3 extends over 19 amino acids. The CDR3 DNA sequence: TGTGCCAGCAGTCACCCAGCTAGCGGGAGGGGGGTGAGCCAAGAGACCCAGTACTTC. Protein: CASSHPASGRGVSQETQYF.

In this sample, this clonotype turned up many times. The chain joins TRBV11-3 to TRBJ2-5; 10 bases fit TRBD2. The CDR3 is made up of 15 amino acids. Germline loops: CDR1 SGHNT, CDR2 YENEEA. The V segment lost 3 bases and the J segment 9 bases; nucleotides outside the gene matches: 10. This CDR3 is CASSLNSGRGLAQYF. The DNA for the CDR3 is TGTGCCAGCAGCTTGAACAGCGGGAGGGGGTTAGCCCAGTACTTC.